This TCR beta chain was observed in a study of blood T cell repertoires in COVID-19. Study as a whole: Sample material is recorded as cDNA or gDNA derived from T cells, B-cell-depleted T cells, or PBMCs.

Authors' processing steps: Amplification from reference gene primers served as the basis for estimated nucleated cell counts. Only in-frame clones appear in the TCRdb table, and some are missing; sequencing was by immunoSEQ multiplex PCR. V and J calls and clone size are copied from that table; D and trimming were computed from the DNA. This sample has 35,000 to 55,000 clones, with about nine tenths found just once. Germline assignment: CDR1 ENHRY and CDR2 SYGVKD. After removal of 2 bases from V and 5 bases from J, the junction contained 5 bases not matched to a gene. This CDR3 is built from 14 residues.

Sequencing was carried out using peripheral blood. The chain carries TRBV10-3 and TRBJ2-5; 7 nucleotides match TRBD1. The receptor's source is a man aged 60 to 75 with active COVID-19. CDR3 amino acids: CAISEADRQETQYF. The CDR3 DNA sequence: TGTGCCATCAGTGAGGCGGACAGGCAGGAGACCCAGTACTTC.